The rows below give T cell receptor beta chains drawn from one sample of a study of kidney transplant recipient with SARS-CoV-2 infection. Using its own MiXCR run on the reads, TCRdb lists one record per CDR3 protein. The repertoire consists of 200,000 to 300,000 distinct CDR3 sequences, with more than 25% occurring once and the leading ten covering about 7%. Sequencing used a blood sample, obtained at baseline and between days 110 and 120 from a kidney transplant recipient. Receptor source: a male patient aged 25-45 years who had COVID-19 and was a kidney transplant recipient. Part of the T cell pool may stem from the graft donor. Each CDR3 is given with its conserved first and last residue. D genes are given only for firm matches. The size of a clone is reported for some rows only, either as once, few or many, or as a class for expanded clones.

abundance,len,v_gene,j_gene,d_gene,CDR3nt,CDR3aa
few,17,TRBV3-1,TRBJ2-5,NA,TGTGCCAGCAGCCTAAAGCATCCCATTTCTTTCTCTGAGACCCAGTACTTC,CASSLKHPISFSETQYF
many,16,TRBV25-1,TRBJ2-5,TRBD2,TGTGCCAGCAGTTCAGGCTTAGCGGGAAGGGGAGAGACCCAGTACTTC,CASSSGLAGRGETQYF
many,15,TRBV28,TRBJ1-6,NA,TGTGCCAGCAGTCCTTCAGGGCGTTATAATTCACCCCTCCACTTT,CASSPSGRYNSPLHF
few,12,TRBV5-4,TRBJ2-3,NA,TGTGCCAGCAGGATAGGCACAGATACGCAGTATTTT,CASRIGTDTQYF
many,16,TRBV5-4,TRBJ1-2,NA,TGTGCCAGCATCGTGCACGTACCAGGAAAGACCTATGGCTACACCTTC,CASIVHVPGKTYGYTF
many,16,TRBV28,TRBJ2-1,NA,TGTGCCAGCAGTTTAGGATTTAGCGGTCCCGATAATGAGCAGTTCTTC,CASSLGFSGPDNEQFF
many,12,TRBV20-1,TRBJ1-4,NA,TGCAGTGCTAGAGGGGGGCCTGAAAAACTGTTTTTT,CSARGGPEKLFF
few,15,TRBV5-1,TRBJ1-1,TRBD1,TGCGCCAGCAGCTTGGACGGACGGGGGACAGGGGAAGCTTTCTTT,CASSLDGRGTGEAFF
many,17,TRBV16,TRBJ1-2,NA,TGTGCCAGCAGCCATGTCATGGTCGTTAGAAAGACCTATGGCTACACCTTC,CASSHVMVVRKTYGYTF
many,17,TRBV6-5,TRBJ1-2,NA,TGTGCCAGCAGTTCAGATAGCTCTATGCGAAAGACCTATGGCTACACCTTC,CASSSDSSMRKTYGYTF
many,14,TRBV7-2,TRBJ1-1,NA,TGTGCCAGCAGCTTTAGGGCCCTGAACACTGAAGCTTTCTTT,CASSFRALNTEAFF
many,13,TRBV6-5,TRBJ1-4,NA,TGTGCCAGCAGTCAACAACAAAGACAGGACCTGTTTTTT,CASSQQQRQDLFF
many,15,TRBV4-2,TRBJ2-2,NA,TGTGCCAGCAGCCAAGATGGACTTCACACCGGGGAGCTGTTTTTT,CASSQDGLHTGELFF
NA,17,TRBV10-2,TRBJ1-2,NA,TGCGCCAGCAGTCCCCTAAACACTTCTAGAAAGACCTATGGCTACACCTTC,CASSPLNTSRKTYGYTF
many,17,TRBV4-3,TRBJ1-2,NA,TGCGCCAGCAGCACACAACGAGGACGTCGAAAGACCTATGGCTACACCTTC,CASSTQRGRRKTYGYTF
many,15,TRBV11-2,TRBJ2-2,TRBD1,TGTGCCAGCAGCTCAGGACAGGTGTACACCGGGGAGCTGTTTTTT,CASSSGQVYTGELFF
many,16,TRBV4-3,TRBJ2-1,NA,TGCGCCAGCAGCCAAGAGGATACTAGCTCCTACAATGAGCAGTTCTTC,CASSQEDTSSYNEQFF
few,16,TRBV7-9,TRBJ2-7,NA,TGTGCCAGCAGCTTTCCCAGCACCCGTAGCTCCTACGAGCAGTACTTC,CASSFPSTRSSYEQYF